Shown below are 28 T cell receptor beta chains from a single sample sequenced in a study of cytomegalovirus exposure and HLA in healthy donors. Profiled with immunoSEQ multiplex PCR; TCRdb holds only in-frame clones, not every one. The sample shows fewer than 140,000 clones, roughly nine tenths of them seen only once. The material sequenced was PBMCs. These receptors originate from a woman aged 18-29 years in good health and CMV-seropositive.

The rearrangement joins TRBV7-7 to TRBJ2-5, with TRBD2 matching 13 bases. The length of the CDR3 is 16 residues. CDR1 and CDR2 from the germline V gene are SSHAT and FNYEAQ (reference sequence). V gave up 5 bases and J gave up 5 bases; unmatched junction bases: 8. The chain's CDR3 is CASSRTGLAGAETQYF. The CDR3 bases are TGTGCCAGCAGCCGGACCGGACTAGCGGGGGCTGAGACCCAGTACTTC.

The rearrangement uses TRBV28 and TRBJ1-2, with TRBD1 matching over 8 bases. Germline V gene sequence: CDR1 MDHEN, CDR2 SYDVKM. This CDR3 spans 16 amino acids. V lost 5 bases to trimming and J lost 7 bases; unmatched junction nucleotides: 15. CDR3 nucleotide sequence: TGTGCCAGCAGTCGCCCATTTCCTGGACAGGGCTCTGGCTACACCTTC. Translation: CASSRPFPGQGSGYTF.

J is TRBJ1-4 and V is TRBV5-1, with D maybe TRBD1 (5 bases). The CDR3 contains 17 residues. V lost 4 bases and J 5 bases, leaving 21 bases between the germline ends. The germline V gene encodes CDR1 SGHRS and CDR2 YFSETQ. The CDR3 region is CASSPDSIRLQNEKLFF. In DNA, the CDR3 is TGCGCCAGCAGCCCTGACAGTATTAGGCTCCAAAATGAAAAACTGTTTTTT.

The chain employs TRBV6-6 and TRBJ1-1, with TRBD1 as a possible D gene (5 bases). With 2 bases removed from V and 1 base from J, the gap between germline ends came to 14 bases. Germline V gene data show CDR1 as MNHNY and CDR2 as SVGAGI (reference sequence). There are 16 residues in the CDR3. CDR3 loop: CASSYDRPTGNTEAFF. The DNA for the CDR3 is TGTGCCAGCAGTTACGACAGACCGACCGGGAACACTGAAGCTTTCTTT.

V gene TRBV18 combines with J gene TRBJ1-2; TRBD1 matches 11 bases. Losses at the gene ends were 5 bases for V and 2 bases for J; bases not matched to a gene: 1. From germline, CDR1 is KGHSH and CDR2 LQKENI. CDR3 length: 14 amino acids. The CDR3 protein is CASSGQGANYGYTF. Here the CDR3 DNA reads TGTGCCAGCTCAGGACAGGGGGCGAACTATGGCTACACCTTC.

This clone was seen only once. This chain uses TRBV28 with TRBJ1-2; D unresolved. The V end lost 2 bases, the J end lost 2 bases, and 6 bases lay between the germline ends. Germline CDR1 MDHEN, CDR2 SYDVKM. The CDR3 consists of 13 residues. The CDR3 reads CASSLRGNYGYTF. CDR3 nucleotide sequence: TGTGCCAGCAGTTTAAGAGGGAACTATGGCTACACCTTC.

The chain uses TRBV9 and TRBJ2-2, with 15 bases fitting TRBD2. The CDR3 consists of 19 residues. V gave up 4 bases and J gave up 4 bases; unmatched junction bases: 11. Germline assignment: CDR1 SGDLS and CDR2 YYNGEE. Written as DNA, the CDR3 is TGTGCCAGCAGCCTAGGGACTAGCGGGGGGCCTCACTCCACCGGGGAGCTGTTTTTT. Translating gives CASSLGTSGGPHSTGELFF.

This clone came up once. This chain connects TRBV9 to TRBJ1-2; 7 nucleotides line up with TRBD1. V was pared by 2 bases and J by 1 base, with 5 bases of the junction left unmatched. The CDR3 covers 15 residues. Germline V gene sequence: CDR1 SGDLS, CDR2 YYNGEE. In DNA form, the CDR3 reads TGTGCCAGCAGCGTCGACAGGGTGGGTAACTATGGCTACACCTTC. This sequence encodes CASSVDRVGNYGYTF.

J is TRBJ2-7 and V is TRBV19; D might be TRBD1 (5 bases). The V gene lost 5 bases and the J gene lost 2 bases, with 10 bases spanning the gap. This CDR3 spans 13 amino acids. Germline V gene sequence: CDR1 LNHDA, CDR2 SQIVND (reference sequence). The CDR3 loop reads CASSDGQTYEQYF. CDR3 sequence (DNA): TGTGCCAGTAGTGACGGACAAACCTACGAGCAGTACTTC.

The chain joins TRBV19 to TRBJ1-5; a weak D match, TRBD1 (5 bases). This CDR3 is built from 14 residues. Germline V gene data show CDR1 as LNHDA and CDR2 as SQIVND (reference sequence). V was pared by 10 bases and J by 8 bases, with 21 bases between. CDR3 amino acids: CATSPGGVREPQHF. In DNA, the CDR3 is TGTGCCACCTCCCCGGGGGGGGTCCGGGAGCCCCAGCATTTT. Full variable domain (remainder filled in from reference TRBV19 and TRBJ1-5): DGGITQSPKYLFRKEGQNVTLSCEQNLNHDAMYWYRQDPGQGLRLIYYSQIVNDFQKGDIAEGYSVSREKKESFPLTVTSAQKNPTAFYLCATSPGGVREPQHFGDGTRLSIL.

This rearrangement joins TRBV27 to TRBJ2-3; 14 positions match TRBD2. V lost 2 bases and J lost 0; bases outside the gene matches: 4. The CDR3 has 18 residues. Per the germline V gene, CDR1 is MNHEY and CDR2 is SMNVEV (reference sequence). CDR3 sequence: CASSLGTSGGPSTDTQYF. CDR3 sequence (DNA): TGTGCCAGCAGTTTAGGGACTAGCGGGGGACCTAGCACAGATACGCAGTATTTT.

J is TRBJ2-1 and V is TRBV28; the match to TRBD1 covers 7 bases. Losses at the gene ends were 6 bases for V and 1 base for J; bases not matched to a gene: 3. The CDR3 sequence is 14 residues long. Germline CDR1 reads MDHEN; CDR2 reads SYDVKM. The CDR3 loop reads CASRQGTSYNEQFF. DNA of the CDR3: TGTGCCAGCAGACAGGGGACGTCCTACAATGAGCAGTTCTTC. The whole variable domain, remainder taken from reference TRBV28 and TRBJ2-1, is DVKVTQSSRYLVKRTGEKVFLECVQDMDHENMFWYRQDPGLGLRLIYFSYDVKMKEKGDIPEGYSVSREKKERFSLILESASTNQTSMYLCASRQGTSYNEQFFGPGTRLTVL.

The chain joins TRBV7-9 to TRBJ2-2; 9 nucleotides match TRBD2. Germline values: CDR1 SEHNR, CDR2 FQNEAQ (reference sequence). The CDR3 is 14 amino acids. V dropped 8 bases and J dropped 5; count of bases not matched to a gene: 6. For the CDR3, the DNA is TGTGCCAGCCGACCTGCGGGGGGGACCGGGGAGCTGTTTTTT. Translating gives CASRPAGGTGELFF.

This chain links TRBV11-3 with TRBJ1-5; D is unresolved. Trimming took 6 bases from V and 1 from J, leaving 13 bases between them. The CDR3 is made up of 15 amino acids. CDR1 and CDR2 from the germline V gene are SGHNT and YENEEA. The CDR3 loop is CASSRAGNSNQPQHF. The DNA of the CDR3 is TGTGCCAGCAGTCGAGCGGGCAACAGCAATCAGCCCCAGCATTTT.

The rearrangement joins TRBV2 to TRBJ2-5; 7 bases fit TRBD2. Trimming removed 0 bases from V and 4 bases from J; junction bases left unmatched: 5. The CDR3 sequence is 15 residues long. Germline V CDR1 and CDR2: SNHLY, FYNNEI. CDR3 coding DNA: TGTGCCAGCAGTGAAGCTTTGGGCGGGGGAGAGACCCAGTACTTC. Encoded protein: CASSEALGGGETQYF.

J is TRBJ2-1 and V is TRBV27; TRBD2 agrees at 8 bases. J gave up 8 bases and V 9 bases, and 9 bases lay outside the gene matches. CDR1 and CDR2 (germline): MNHEY, SMNVEV (reference sequence). The CDR3 covers 13 residues. CDR3 in DNA: TGTGCCAGTAGACTAGCGCCTCGCGATGAGCAGTTCTTC. Amino acid sequence: CASRLAPRDEQFF.

The chain carries TRBV4-1 and TRBJ2-3; D is possibly TRBD1 (5 bases). The CDR3 length is 16 residues. V gave up 3 bases and J gave up 0 bases, with 13 bases separating them. Looked up from germline, CDR1 is MGHRA and CDR2 is YSYEKL. The CDR3 loop reads CASSQGLTVSTDTQYF. The CDR3 bases are TGCGCCAGCAGCCAGGGCCTGACAGTTAGCACAGATACGCAGTATTTT.

J is TRBJ1-3 and V is TRBV6-1; D call uncertain. The CDR3 has 15 residues. The ends were cut back, 8 bases at V and 3 bases at J, with 17 bases in the middle. Germline CDR1 is MNHNS and CDR2 is SASEGT. The CDR3 is CASGIRFAGGNTIYF. The DNA for the CDR3 is TGTGCCAGCGGAATCAGGTTTGCTGGTGGAAACACCATATATTTT.

The chain employs TRBV6-5 and TRBJ1-2, with D perhaps TRBD1 (5 bases). V shed 4 bases and J shed 0 bases, with 15 bases lying between them. The CDR3 is 16 amino acids. Germline assignment: CDR1 MNHEY and CDR2 SVGAGI. CDR3 sequence: CASSWLDPGSNYGYTF. The CDR3 DNA sequence: TGTGCCAGCAGTTGGCTTGACCCAGGGTCTAACTATGGCTACACCTTC.

V usage is TRBV9 and J usage is TRBJ1-3; 9 positions match TRBD1. V was pared by 4 bases and J by 1 base, with 15 bases of the junction left unmatched. This CDR3 has 19 residues. Germline V lookup: CDR1 SGDLS, CDR2 YYNGEE. CDR3 residues: CASSPGISGQGFSGNTIYF. DNA of the CDR3: TGTGCCAGCAGCCCGGGGATTTCAGGACAGGGGTTTTCTGGAAACACCATATATTTT.

The chain is built from TRBV4-3 and TRBJ1-4; TRBD1 is a possible D gene (5 bases). Deletions cut 0 bases from V and 8 bases from J, with 7 bases between. Looked up from germline, CDR1 is LGHNA and CDR2 is YSLEER. CDR3 length: 13 residues. The CDR3 loop is CASSQERGEKLFF. In DNA, the CDR3 is TGCGCCAGCAGCCAAGAACGGGGGGAAAAACTGTTTTTT.

V usage is TRBV7-6 and J usage is TRBJ2-2, with TRBD1 as a possible D gene (5 bases). This CDR3 comprises 14 residues. V was pared by 5 bases and J by 8 bases, with 15 bases between. The germline CDR1 and CDR2 sequences are SGHVS and FNYEAQ. The CDR3 sequence is CASSADSRVGELFF. The CDR3 DNA reads TGTGCCAGCAGCGCTGACTCCAGGGTGGGGGAGCTGTTTTTT. The full variable domain, with the rest looked up from reference TRBV7-6 and TRBJ2-2, is GAGVSQSPRYKVTKRGQDVALRCDPISGHVSLYWYRQALGQGPEFLTYFNYEAQQDKSGLPNDRFSAERPEGSISTLTIQRTEQRDSAMYRCASSADSRVGELFFGEGSRLTVL.

The rearrangement uses TRBV28 and TRBJ1-2; 10 nucleotides align to TRBD1. Per the germline V gene, CDR1 is MDHEN and CDR2 is SYDVKM. With V trimmed by 5 bases and J by 4 bases, 7 bases remained unmatched. The CDR3 is 15 residues long. CDR3 bases: TGTGCCAGCAGTCCTGACAGGGGGCCCCGCTATGGCTACACCTTC. It specifies CASSPDRGPRYGYTF.

The J gene is TRBJ1-2, the V gene TRBV6-1; 7 bases match TRBD1. Germline V gene lookup returns CDR1 MNHNS and CDR2 SASEGT. The length of the CDR3 is 15 residues. V dropped 1 base and J dropped 5; count of bases not matched to a gene: 7. CDR3 sequence reads: CASSEGTGLSYGYTF. The CDR3 DNA sequence: TGTGCCAGCAGTGAAGGGACAGGACTATCATATGGCTACACCTTC.

The chain recombines TRBV9 with TRBJ1-3; 9 bases align to TRBD1. V lost 3 bases and J lost 0; bases outside the gene matches: 1. Looked up from germline, CDR1 is SGDLS and CDR2 is YYNGEE. The CDR3 length is 15 residues. The CDR3 loop is CASSATGGSGNTIYF. The CDR3 DNA reads TGTGCCAGCAGCGCGACAGGGGGCTCTGGAAACACCATATATTTT.

This chain uses TRBV6-5 with TRBJ1-4; D gene ambiguous. This CDR3 is built from 15 residues. V was shortened by 7 bases and J by 5 bases, with 17 bases between the two germline ends. CDR1 MNHEY and CDR2 SVGAGI come from the germline V gene. CDR3 coding DNA: TGTGCCAGCACGAAAAAATCTGCGGAGAATGAAAAACTGTTTTTT. Its translation: CASTKKSAENEKLFF.

This clone was detected a few times. The chain uses TRBV29-1 and TRBJ2-7, with 10 bases that match TRBD2. This CDR3 is 13 amino acids long. Trimming cost V 2 bases and J 3 bases; bases outside gene matches: 1. Germline CDR1 reads SQVTM; CDR2 reads ANQGSEA. The CDR3 DNA sequence: TGCAGCGTTGAACTAGCGGGGGACTACGAGCAGTACTTC. Protein: CSVELAGDYEQYF.

The chain carries TRBV19 and TRBJ2-5; D perhaps matches TRBD2 (6 bases). With 4 bases removed from V and 2 bases from J, the gap between germline ends came to 8 bases. CDR1 LNHDA and CDR2 SQIVND come from the germline V gene (reference sequence). This CDR3 contains 13 residues. The CDR3 DNA sequence: TGTGCCAGTAGTACAGGGAGGCAAGAGACCCAGTACTTC. Translating it yields CASSTGRQETQYF.